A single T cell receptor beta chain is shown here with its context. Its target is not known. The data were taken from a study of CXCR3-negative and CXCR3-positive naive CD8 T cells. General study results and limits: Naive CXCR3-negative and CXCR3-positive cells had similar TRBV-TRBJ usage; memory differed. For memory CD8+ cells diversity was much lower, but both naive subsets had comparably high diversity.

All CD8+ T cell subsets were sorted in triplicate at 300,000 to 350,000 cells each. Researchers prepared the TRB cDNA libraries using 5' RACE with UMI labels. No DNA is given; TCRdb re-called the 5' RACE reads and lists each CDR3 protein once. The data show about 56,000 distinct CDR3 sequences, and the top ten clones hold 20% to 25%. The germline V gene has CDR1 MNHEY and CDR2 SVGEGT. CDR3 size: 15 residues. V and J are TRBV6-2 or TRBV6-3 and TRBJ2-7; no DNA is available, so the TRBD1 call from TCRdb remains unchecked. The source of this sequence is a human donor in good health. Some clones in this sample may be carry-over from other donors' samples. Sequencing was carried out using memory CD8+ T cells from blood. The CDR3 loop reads CASSSRDGPTYEQYF.